This is a list of T cell receptor beta chains from one sample in a study of cytomegalovirus exposure and HLA in healthy donors. Profiled with immunoSEQ multiplex PCR; TCRdb holds only in-frame clones, not every one. Among about 220,000 clones listed, 65% to 85% were seen once. The sequenced sample consisted of PBMCs. The receptors stem from a boy aged 2-15 years in good health and CMV-seronegative. CDR3s leave out the opening cysteine and the closing phenylalanine or tryptophan. The size of a clone is reported for some rows only, either as once, few or many, or as a class for expanded clones.

v_call clone_size cdr3_aa
TRBV5-8 - ASSLAWANTEAF
TRBV5-6 - ASSPRDLFTDTQY
TRBV6-5 - ASSYSGRGAYEQY
TRBV6-6 - ASSNFYSGANVLT
TRBV7-9 few ASSLDPSAGGTDTQY
TRBV7-9 - ASDRGTGYEQY
TRBV30 once ACEPGVKTDTQY
TRBV27 - ASSRGNSGGSYEQY
TRBV2 - ASSTGIGNTIY
TRBV7-6 - ASSWTGDYEQY
TRBV9 few ASSPRTGSYEQY
TRBV6-1 - ATSDYNQPQH
TRBV7-6 - ASSLKREAHPWEQY
TRBV27 once ASSSTGGPFNYGYT
TRBV25-1 - ASSDPSGVATDTQY
TRBV2 - ASTRMGGLRSGNTIY
TRBV29-1 - SVPGLAGGRGIIEQF
TRBV16 - ASSQSIPAGLGDTIY
TRBV4-2 - ASSQFGTSEFYEQY
TRBV9 - ASSGNGGQGAGTQY
TRBV5-4 - ASEQGYEQY
TRBV2 - ASSWGRGVIEQF
TRBV21-1 - ASSAGIQETQY
TRBV6-5 few ASSYSSGTSGYEQY
TRBV11-2 - ASSLEWRADYNEQF
TRBV10-3 - AISPGQGYEQY
TRBV15 - ATSILGGDSYEQY
TRBV7-3 - ASSPERGSYEQY
TRBV7-3 - ASSSDRGLYNEQF
TRBV6-5 few ASSYSGPRKTGELF
TRBV5-6 - ASSIPGQQAF
TRBV5-1 - ASSSSTGESGYT
TRBV2 - ASRVTGQGAF
TRBV5-6 few ASSFLAVPHEQY
TRBV19 once ASSNGGNQETQY
TRBV29-1 - SVGGVDKFQFNEQF
TRBV7-2 - ASSFGDHEQF
TRBV5-1 - ASSADRNTEAF
TRBV7-2 - ASSLAAGIAKNIQY
TRBV7-9 - AIDGQGLGLSTDTQY
TRBV10-3 - AISAADVTEAF
TRBV5-1 - ASSSQGGDTQY
TRBV7-9 - ASSLGRDSKDYEQY
TRBV7-8 - ASSLVVGDSHLSSYEQY
TRBV19 - ASRRGQGASQPQH
TRBV19 - ASGLSAGNTGELF
TRBV5-1 - ASSPDRASNTEAF
TRBV7-2 - ASSLWGAGELF
TRBV30 - ACVPRREGPSGNTIY
TRBV5-6 - ASSLFNPLVQETQY
TRBV6-1 - ASRAGGTYEQY
TRBV14 - ASSQDLWDRGWTGSTEAF
TRBV4-1 - ASSLVGTVGYSNQPQH
TRBV15 - ATSRDRQVYNEQF
TRBV19 - ASSISGAHEQY
TRBV9 - ASTQGAWGEGGELF
TRBV27 - ASSLGQGRPDGYT
TRBV6-6 - ASHDAGESYEQY
TRBV18 - ASSPSGRAGEQY
TRBV7-8 few ASSVRGAYGYT